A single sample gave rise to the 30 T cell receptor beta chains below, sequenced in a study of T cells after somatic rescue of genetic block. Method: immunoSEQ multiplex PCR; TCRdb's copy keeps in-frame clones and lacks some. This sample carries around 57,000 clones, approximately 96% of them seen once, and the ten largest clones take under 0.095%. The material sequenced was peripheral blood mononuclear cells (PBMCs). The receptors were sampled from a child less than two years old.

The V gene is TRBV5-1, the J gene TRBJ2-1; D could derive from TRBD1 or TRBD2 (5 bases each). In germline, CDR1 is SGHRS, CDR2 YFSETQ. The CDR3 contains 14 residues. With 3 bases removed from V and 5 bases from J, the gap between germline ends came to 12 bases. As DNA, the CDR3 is TGCGCCAGCAGCTCCTACGGGACGGACAATGAGCAGTTCTTC. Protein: CASSSYGTDNEQFF.

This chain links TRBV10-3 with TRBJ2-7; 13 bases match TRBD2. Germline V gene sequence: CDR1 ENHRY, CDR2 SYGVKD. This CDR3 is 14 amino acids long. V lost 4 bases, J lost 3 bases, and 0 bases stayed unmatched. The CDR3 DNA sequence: TGTGCCATCAGTGGGACTAGCGGGAGCTACGAGCAGTACTTC. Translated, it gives CAISGTSGSYEQYF.

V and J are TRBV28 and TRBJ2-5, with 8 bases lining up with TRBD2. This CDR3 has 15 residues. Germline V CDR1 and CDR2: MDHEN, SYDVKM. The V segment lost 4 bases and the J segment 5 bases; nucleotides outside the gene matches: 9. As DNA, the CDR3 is TGTGCCAGCAGTTGGTCCAGCGGGAGAGGGGAGACCCAGTACTTC. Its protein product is CASSWSSGRGETQYF.

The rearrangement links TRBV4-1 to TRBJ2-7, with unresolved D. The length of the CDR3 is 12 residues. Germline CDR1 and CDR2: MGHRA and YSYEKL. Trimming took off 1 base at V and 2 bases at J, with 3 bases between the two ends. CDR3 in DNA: TGCGCCAGCAGCCAAGTACCCTACGAGCAGTACTTC. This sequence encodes CASSQVPYEQYF.

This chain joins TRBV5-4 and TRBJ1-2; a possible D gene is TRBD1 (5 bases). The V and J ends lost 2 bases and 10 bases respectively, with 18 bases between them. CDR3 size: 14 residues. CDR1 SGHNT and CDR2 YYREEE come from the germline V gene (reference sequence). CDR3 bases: TGTGCCAGCAGCTTCCCCGGGACCCAGAAGGACTACACCTTC. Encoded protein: CASSFPGTQKDYTF.

Here the CDR3 DNA reads TGCGCCAGCAGCCAAGATTGGGCGGGGGGCGACTCCTACAATGAGCAGTTCTTC. It is translated as CASSQDWAGGDSYNEQFF. This chain joins TRBV4-3 and TRBJ2-1, with 8 bases identical to TRBD2. The germline V gene has CDR1 LGHNA and CDR2 YSLEER. The CDR3 has 18 amino acids. V shed 0 bases, J shed 0 bases, and the junction held 7 bases outside the gene matches.

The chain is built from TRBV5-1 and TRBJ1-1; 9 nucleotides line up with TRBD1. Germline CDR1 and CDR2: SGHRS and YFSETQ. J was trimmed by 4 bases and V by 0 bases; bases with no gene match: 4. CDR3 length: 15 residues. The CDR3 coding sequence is TGCGCCAGCAGCTTGGACCTACAGGGGGCCACTGAAGCTTTCTTT. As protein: CASSLDLQGATEAFF.

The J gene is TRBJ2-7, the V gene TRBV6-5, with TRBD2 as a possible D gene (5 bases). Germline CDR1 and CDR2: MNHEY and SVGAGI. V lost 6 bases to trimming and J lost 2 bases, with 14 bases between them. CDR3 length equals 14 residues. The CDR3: CASSLEGMTYEQYF. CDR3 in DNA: TGTGCCAGCAGCCTAGAGGGAATGACCTACGAGCAGTACTTC.

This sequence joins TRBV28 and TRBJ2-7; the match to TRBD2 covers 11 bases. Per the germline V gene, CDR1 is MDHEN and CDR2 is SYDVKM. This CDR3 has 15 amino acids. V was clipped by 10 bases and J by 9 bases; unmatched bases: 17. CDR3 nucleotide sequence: TGTGCCACCCAGACCCTAGCGGGAGGTAAGGAGCGGCAGTACTTC. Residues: CATQTLAGGKERQYF.

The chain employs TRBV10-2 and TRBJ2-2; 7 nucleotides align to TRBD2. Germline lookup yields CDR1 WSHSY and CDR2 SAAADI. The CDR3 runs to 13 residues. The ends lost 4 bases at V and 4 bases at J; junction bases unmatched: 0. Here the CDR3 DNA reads TGCGCCAGCAGTGGCGGGAGCACCGGGGAGCTGTTTTTT. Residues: CASSGGSTGELFF.

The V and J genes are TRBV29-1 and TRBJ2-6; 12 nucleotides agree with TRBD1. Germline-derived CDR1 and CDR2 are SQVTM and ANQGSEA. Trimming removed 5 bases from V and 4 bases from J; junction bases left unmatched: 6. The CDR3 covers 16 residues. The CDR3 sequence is CSVPGQGAQGANVLTF. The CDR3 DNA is TGCAGCGTTCCGGGACAGGGGGCGCAAGGGGCCAACGTCCTGACTTTC.

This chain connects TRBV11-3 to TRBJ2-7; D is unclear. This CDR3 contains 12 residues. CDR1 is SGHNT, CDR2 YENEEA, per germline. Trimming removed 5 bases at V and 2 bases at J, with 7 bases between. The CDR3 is CASSPTTYEQYF. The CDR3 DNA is TGTGCCAGCAGCCCTACAACCTACGAGCAGTACTTC.

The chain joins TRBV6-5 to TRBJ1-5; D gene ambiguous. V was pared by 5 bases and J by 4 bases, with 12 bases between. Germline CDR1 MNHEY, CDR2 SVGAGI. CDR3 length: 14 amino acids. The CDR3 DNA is TGTGCCAGCAGTGAAGGGCAGGTAAATCAGCCCCAGCATTTT. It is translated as CASSEGQVNQPQHF.

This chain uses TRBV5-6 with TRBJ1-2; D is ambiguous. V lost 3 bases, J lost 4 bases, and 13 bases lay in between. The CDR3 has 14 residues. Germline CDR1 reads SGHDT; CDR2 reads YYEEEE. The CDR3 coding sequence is TGTGCCAGCAGCTCTATACTCACGAGCTATGGCTACACCTTC. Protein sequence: CASSSILTSYGYTF. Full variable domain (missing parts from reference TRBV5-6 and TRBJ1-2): DAGVTQSPTHLIKTRGQQVTLRCSPKSGHDTVSWYQQALGQGPQFIFQYYEEEERQRGNFPDRFSGHQFPNYSSELNVNALLLGDSALYLCASSSILTSYGYTFGSGTRLTVV.

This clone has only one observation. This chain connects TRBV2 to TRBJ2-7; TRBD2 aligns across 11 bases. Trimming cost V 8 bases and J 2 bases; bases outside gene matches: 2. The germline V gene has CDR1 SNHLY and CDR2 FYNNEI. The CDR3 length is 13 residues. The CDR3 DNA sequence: TGTGCCAGCCTACTAGCGGGAGCCTACGAGCAGTACTTC. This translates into CASLLAGAYEQYF.

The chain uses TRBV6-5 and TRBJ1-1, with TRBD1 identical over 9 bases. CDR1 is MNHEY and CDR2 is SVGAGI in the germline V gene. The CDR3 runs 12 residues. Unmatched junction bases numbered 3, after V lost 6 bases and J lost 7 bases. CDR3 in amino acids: CASRGQGFEAFF. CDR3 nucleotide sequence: TGTGCCAGCAGAGGACAGGGGTTTGAAGCTTTCTTT.

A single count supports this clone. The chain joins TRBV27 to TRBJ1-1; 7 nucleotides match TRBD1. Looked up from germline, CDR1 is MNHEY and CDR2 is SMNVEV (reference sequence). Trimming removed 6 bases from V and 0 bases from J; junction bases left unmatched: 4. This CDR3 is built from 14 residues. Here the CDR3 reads CASRRQGVNTEAFF. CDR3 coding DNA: TGTGCCAGCAGGAGACAGGGCGTGAACACTGAAGCTTTCTTT.

The CDR3 sequence is CASSLGTGAAYGYTF. The CDR3 DNA reads as TGTGCCAGCAGTTTGGGGACGGGGGCCGCATATGGCTACACCTTC. The chain couples TRBV27 to TRBJ1-2; D possibly corresponds to TRBD1 (6 bases). Trimming shortened V by 3 bases and J by 5 bases, and 16 bases separated the two germline ends. CDR1 and CDR2 from the germline V gene are MNHEY and SMNVEV (reference sequence). The CDR3 spans 15 residues.

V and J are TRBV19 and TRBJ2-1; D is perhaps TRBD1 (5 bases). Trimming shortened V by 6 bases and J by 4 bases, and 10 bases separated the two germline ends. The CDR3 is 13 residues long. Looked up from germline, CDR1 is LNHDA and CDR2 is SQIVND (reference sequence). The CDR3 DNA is TGTGCCAGTAGGGGAACAGGTTACAATGAGCAGTTCTTC. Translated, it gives CASRGTGYNEQFF.

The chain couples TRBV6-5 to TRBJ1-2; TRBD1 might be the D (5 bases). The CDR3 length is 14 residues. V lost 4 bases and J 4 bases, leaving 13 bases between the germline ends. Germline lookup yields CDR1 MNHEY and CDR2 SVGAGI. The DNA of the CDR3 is TGTGCCAGCAGTTTCCGGGACCCTGCCTATGGCTACACCTTC. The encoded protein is CASSFRDPAYGYTF.

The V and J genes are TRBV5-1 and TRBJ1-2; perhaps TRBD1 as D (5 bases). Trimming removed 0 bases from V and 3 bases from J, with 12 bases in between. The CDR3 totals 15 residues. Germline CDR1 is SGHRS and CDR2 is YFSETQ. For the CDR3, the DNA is TGCGCCAGCAGCTTGGGATGGAGGGGAGACTATGGCTACACCTTC. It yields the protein CASSLGWRGDYGYTF. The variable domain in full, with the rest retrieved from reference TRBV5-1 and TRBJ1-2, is KAGVTQTPRYLIKTRGQQVTLSCSPISGHRSVSWYQQTPGQGLQFLFEYFSETQRNKGNFPGRFSGRQFSNSRSEMNVSTLELGDSALYLCASSLGWRGDYGYTFGSGTRLTVV.

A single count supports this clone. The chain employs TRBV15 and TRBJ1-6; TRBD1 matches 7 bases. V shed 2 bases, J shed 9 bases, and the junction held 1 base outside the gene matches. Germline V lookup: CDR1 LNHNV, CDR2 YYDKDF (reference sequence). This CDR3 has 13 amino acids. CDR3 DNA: TGTGCCACCAGCAGACAGGGGGGTTCACCCCTCCACTTT. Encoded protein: CATSRQGGSPLHF.

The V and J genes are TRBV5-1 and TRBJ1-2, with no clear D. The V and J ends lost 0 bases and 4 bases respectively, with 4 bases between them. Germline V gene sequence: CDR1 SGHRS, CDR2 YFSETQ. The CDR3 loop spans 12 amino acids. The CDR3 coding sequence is TGCGCCAGCAGCTTGGGGGGCTATGGCTACACCTTC. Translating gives CASSLGGYGYTF.

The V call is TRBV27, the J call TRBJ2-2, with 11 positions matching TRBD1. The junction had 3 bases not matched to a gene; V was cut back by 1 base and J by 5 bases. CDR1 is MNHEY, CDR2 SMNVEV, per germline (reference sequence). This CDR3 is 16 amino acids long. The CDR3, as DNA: TGTGCCAGCAGTTTATATTGGGACAGGGGGACCGGGGAGCTGTTTTTT. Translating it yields CASSLYWDRGTGELFF.

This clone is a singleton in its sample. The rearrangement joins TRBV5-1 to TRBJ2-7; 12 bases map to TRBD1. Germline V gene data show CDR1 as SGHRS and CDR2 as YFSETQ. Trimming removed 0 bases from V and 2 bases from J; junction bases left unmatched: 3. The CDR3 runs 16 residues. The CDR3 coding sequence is TGCGCCAGCAGCTTGGCCGGGACAGGGGGCGCCTACGAGCAGTACTTC. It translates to CASSLAGTGGAYEQYF.

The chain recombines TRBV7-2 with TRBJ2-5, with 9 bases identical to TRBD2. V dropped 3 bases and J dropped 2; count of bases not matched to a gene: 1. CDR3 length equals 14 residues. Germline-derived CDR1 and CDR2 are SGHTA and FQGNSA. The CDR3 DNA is TGTGCCAGCAGCTTTACTAGCGGGCAAGAGACCCAGTACTTC. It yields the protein CASSFTSGQETQYF.

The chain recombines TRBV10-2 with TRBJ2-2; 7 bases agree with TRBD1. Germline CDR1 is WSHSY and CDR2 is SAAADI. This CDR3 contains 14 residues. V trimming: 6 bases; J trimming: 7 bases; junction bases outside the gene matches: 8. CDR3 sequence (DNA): TGCGCCAGCAGGAGACAGGGTGGCGGCGGGGAGCTGTTTTTT. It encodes CASRRQGGGGELFF.

The CDR3 region has the DNA TGTGCCAGCAGCACAATGACAGGGGGGACAGATACGCAGTATTTT. Translated: CASSTMTGGTDTQYF. The chain is built from TRBV5-6 and TRBJ2-3; TRBD1 aligns across 9 bases. V lost 4 bases to trimming and J lost 3 bases; unmatched junction nucleotides: 6. Germline V lookup: CDR1 SGHDT, CDR2 YYEEEE. The CDR3 is 15 residues long.

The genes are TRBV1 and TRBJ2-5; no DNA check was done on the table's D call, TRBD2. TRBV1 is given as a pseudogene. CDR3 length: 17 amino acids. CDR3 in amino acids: CTSSQDRLAGEEETQYF. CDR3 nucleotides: TGCACCAGCAGCCAAGACAGACTAGCGGGAGAGGAAGAGACCCAGTACTTC.

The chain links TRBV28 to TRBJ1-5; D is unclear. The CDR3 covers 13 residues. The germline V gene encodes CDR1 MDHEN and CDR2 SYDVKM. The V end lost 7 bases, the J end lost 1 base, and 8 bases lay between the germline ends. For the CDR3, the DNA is TGTGCCAGCATAGGGTGGAGCAATCAGCCCCAGCATTTT. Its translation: CASIGWSNQPQHF.